The text below deals with one T cell receptor beta chain. No antigen is known for it. Qualities for individual bases were not recorded, and no much larger clone is one base off. These data originate in a study of CD8 T cells in ankylosing spondylitis (dated by TCRdb to 2016 to 2017). In the study overall: T cell receptor beta repertoires were profiled in healthy donors and ankylosing spondylitis patients so that disease-linked TCR variants could be found. The full study cohort comprised about 23 ankylosing spondylitis patients and 110 or so healthy donors. Peripheral blood was sampled, and synovial fluid was additionally collected from ankylosing spondylitis patients. What the study reported, not specific to this receptor: In peripheral blood, the disease-linked clones were found at relatively low frequencies and had a CD8+ phenotype. A TCR beta motif of eight highly homologous amino acid variants appeared characteristic of blood from ankylosing spondylitis patients. Some of the motif variants had been reported before in the synovial fluid and blood of reactive arthritis patients, a finding that suggests common disease-initiation mechanisms. According to the report, matched synovial fluid samples from ankylosing spondylitis patients were significantly enriched for the disease-linked clones.

Trimming accounts for 4 bases at V and 4 bases at J, while the number of junction bases matched to no gene is 9. The CDR3 has 15 amino acids, counting the end cysteine and phenylalanine. The sequence is cut down to CDR3 DNA, 45 bases in frame from base 1. The germline V gene gives CDR1 as SGHTA and CDR2 as FQGNSA. TCRdb records Illumina HiSeq 2500 as the sequencer. Quantitative 5'-RACE with molecular barcodes was used to prepare TCR beta libraries. Concerning the study's data processing: Disease-linked TCR variants were identified with a new computational method built on a probabilistic model of VDJ rearrangement. Using fastp trimming at Q25 and MiXCR clonotype assembly, TCRdb reanalyzed the public sequencing data and kept in-frame beta chains. Records with the same CDR3 protein are collapsed into one entry carrying the most frequent genes and DNA. In this record, the V and J calls reflect TCRdb's handling and not the investigators' own analysis. For this sample the table gives about 310,000 distinct CDR3 sequences, of which less than 25% were detected only once. Of the sample, 3% to 4% is held by the ten largest clones.

The TCR was taken from a female donor with ankylosing spondylitis or in good health (not recorded which). Rearrangement joined TRBV7-2 to TRBJ1-2; TRBD1 lines up with 7 middle nucleotides. The specimen was blood, either unsorted or a sorted T cell fraction (not recorded which). The DNA sequence reads TGTGCCAGCAGCTCCTTGGGGACAGATTCCTATGGCTACACCTTC. The encoded protein is CASSSLGTDSYGYTF.